The 11 T cell receptor beta chains below were found in one sample sequenced in a study of blood T cell repertoires in COVID-19. Clones were read by immunoSEQ multiplex PCR, and TCRdb kept only the in-frame ones, dropping some. This table holds approximately 120,000 clones, over 60% found once. The specimen sequenced was peripheral blood. These receptors all stem from a human donor in a cohort sampled during active or convalescent COVID-19.

The chain links TRBV4-1 to TRBJ2-1; 13 bases align to TRBD2. J was trimmed by 7 bases and V by 0 bases; bases with no gene match: 6. CDR1 MGHRA and CDR2 YSYEKL come from the germline V gene. This CDR3 is 17 amino acids long. CDR3 protein: CASSQDTRTSGGNEQFF. The CDR3 coding sequence is TGCGCCAGCAGCCAAGATACCAGGACTAGCGGGGGAAATGAGCAGTTCTTC.

The rearrangement uses TRBV28 and TRBJ1-2; possibly TRBD1 for D (5 bases). Trimming stripped 3 bases from V and 2 bases from J, with 22 bases between. CDR1 and CDR2 from the germline V gene are MDHEN and SYDVKM. This CDR3 contains 18 residues. CDR3 residues: CASSFLISLVTANYGYTF. In DNA, the CDR3 is TGTGCCAGCAGTTTCCTTATATCCCTCGTGACAGCCAACTATGGCTACACCTTC.

The chain links TRBV4-3 to TRBJ2-4; tentative D call: TRBD1 (5 bases). The germline V gene encodes CDR1 LGHNA and CDR2 YSLEER. Trimming pared 4 bases from V and 1 base from J, leaving 20 bases between. This CDR3 has 18 residues. The CDR3 nucleotides read TGCGCCAGCAGCCCAGATCCTACAGGCTCCGCGGCCAAAAACATTCAGTACTTC. Protein sequence: CASSPDPTGSAAKNIQYF.

This sequence joins TRBV12-5 and TRBJ2-7; 8 nucleotides line up with TRBD2. CDR3 length: 14 amino acids. V shed 7 bases, J shed 2 bases, and the junction held 7 bases outside the gene matches. Germline CDR1 and CDR2: LGHNT and FRNRAP. The CDR3 spells CASAVAGLAYEQYF. DNA of the CDR3: TGTGCTAGTGCCGTTGCGGGACTAGCCTACGAGCAGTACTTC.

The V gene is TRBV7-9, the J gene TRBJ1-1; TRBD1 is a possible D gene (5 bases). V lost 6 bases and J 2 bases, leaving 13 bases between the germline ends. Germline assignment: CDR1 SEHNR and CDR2 FQNEAQ (reference sequence). This CDR3 spans 14 amino acids. The CDR3 sequence: CASRTTGANTEAFF. The CDR3 coding sequence is TGTGCCAGCAGAACCACAGGAGCAAACACTGAAGCTTTCTTT.

The chain uses TRBV6-5 and TRBJ1-3; TRBD1 might be the D (6 bases). Germline CDR1 and CDR2: MNHEY and SVGAGI. V lost 7 bases to trimming and J lost 0 bases, with 13 bases between them. The CDR3 is 15 residues long. This chain's CDR3 is CASNLGQSSGNTIYF. The CDR3 region has the DNA TGTGCCAGCAACCTTGGACAGAGCTCTGGAAACACCATATATTTT.

The chain recombines TRBV19 with TRBJ2-2; 8 bases are a match to TRBD2. The CDR3 is 15 residues long. V was pared by 3 bases and J by 5 bases, with 5 bases of the junction left unmatched. The germline CDR1 and CDR2 sequences are LNHDA and SQIVND (reference sequence). The DNA for the CDR3 is TGTGCCAGTAGTATTGACGCGGGGGGAACCGGGGAGCTGTTTTTT. Protein sequence: CASSIDAGGTGELFF. Looking up the rest from reference TRBV19 and TRBJ2-2 gives the full variable domain: DGGITQSPKYLFRKEGQNVTLSCEQNLNHDAMYWYRQDPGQGLRLIYYSQIVNDFQKGDIAEGYSVSREKKESFPLTVTSAQKNPTAFYLCASSIDAGGTGELFFGEGSRLTVL.

This clone was recorded once. CDR3 DNA: TGTGCCAGCAGCGCCCTGACTAGGGCGAAGATGGACTACAATGAGCAGTTCTTC. It codes for CASSALTRAKMDYNEQFF. The gene calls are TRBV9 and TRBJ2-1; tentative D call: TRBD2 (6 bases). From germline, CDR1 is SGDLS and CDR2 YYNGEE. This CDR3 contains 18 residues. V lost 3 bases to trimming and J lost 3 bases, with 22 bases between them.

The CDR3, as DNA: TGTGCCAGCAGTTACCTGGCGGGGGCGGGCCCCTACGAGCAGTACTTC. Amino acids: CASSYLAGAGPYEQYF. This chain joins TRBV6-5 and TRBJ2-7; D is possibly TRBD2 (7 bases). V was cut by 2 bases and J by 2 bases, with 16 bases left in between. CDR1 MNHEY and CDR2 SVGAGI come from the germline V gene. The CDR3 has 16 residues.

This clone has only a few counts. The chain carries TRBV14 and TRBJ1-2; D is uncertain. The V end lost 2 bases, the J end lost 1 base, and 11 bases lay between the germline ends. CDR1 and CDR2 from the germline V gene are SGHDN and FVKESK. The CDR3 covers 15 residues. CDR3 sequence (DNA): TGTGCCAGCAGCCAATTTGATCGAGTTAACTATGGCTACACCTTC. Protein: CASSQFDRVNYGYTF.

The V and J genes are TRBV30 and TRBJ2-5, with TRBD1 identical over 10 bases. With V trimmed by 3 bases and J by 5 bases, 6 bases remained unmatched. Per the germline V gene, CDR1 is GTSNPN and CDR2 is SVGIG (reference sequence). The CDR3 consists of 14 residues. As DNA, the CDR3 is TGTGCCTGGAGCCGGGACAGGGGAATCGAGACCCAGTACTTC. It specifies CAWSRDRGIETQYF. Full variable domain (remainder filled in from reference TRBV30 and TRBJ2-5): SQTIHQWPATLVQPVGSPLSLECTVEGTSNPNLYWYRQAAGRGLQLLFYSVGIGQISSEVPQNLSASRPQDRQFILSSKKLLLSDSGFYLCAWSRDRGIETQYFGPGTRLLVL.